This note documents a single T cell receptor beta chain sequence. This sample is part of a study of blood T cells in healthy people across ages. Germline V gene sequence: CDR1 LGHDT, CDR2 YNNKEL (reference sequence). The V and J ends lost 7 bases and 4 bases respectively, with 19 bases between them. This CDR3 region has 15 residues. A J-beta primer mix and a sample-barcoded 5' primer were used in a second PCR of about 7 to 12 cycles. TCRdb ran MiXCR on the 5' RACE reads and lists one entry per CDR3 protein. The profile shows more than 900,000 distinct CDR3 sequences, about 28% of them singletons. Separately, the same data were catalogued under a study of T cells of mothers and their children.

The rearrangement joins TRBV3-1 to TRBJ1-1; D unclear. This clonotype was sampled from a woman aged 40 to 50 in good health. Sequences were obtained from blood. The CDR3 spells CASTTSPGGSTEAFF. The CDR3 DNA reads as TGTGCCAGCACTACATCACCGGGAGGGAGCACTGAAGCTTTCTTT. Combining the CDR3 with reference TRBV3-1 and TRBJ1-1 gives the whole variable domain DTAVSQTPKYLVTQMGNDKSIKCEQNLGHDTMYWYKQDSKKFLKIMFSYNNKELIINETVPNRFSPKSPDKAHLNLHINSLELGDSAVYFCASTTSPGGSTEAFFGQGTRLTVV.